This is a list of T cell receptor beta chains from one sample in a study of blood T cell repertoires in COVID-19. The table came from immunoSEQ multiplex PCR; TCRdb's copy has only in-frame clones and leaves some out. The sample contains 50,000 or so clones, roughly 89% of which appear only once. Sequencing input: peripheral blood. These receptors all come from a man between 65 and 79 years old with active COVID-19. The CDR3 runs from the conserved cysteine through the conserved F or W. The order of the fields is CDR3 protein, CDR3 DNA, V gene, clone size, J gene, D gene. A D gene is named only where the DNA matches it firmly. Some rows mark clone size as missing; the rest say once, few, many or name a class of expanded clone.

CDR3 protein: CASSSPGTGGGEQYF
CDR3 DNA: TGTGCCAGCAGTTCGCCCGGGACAGGGGGTGGTGAGCAGTACTTC
V gene: TRBV28
clone size: -
J gene: TRBJ2-7
D gene: TRBD1

CDR3 protein: CASGLATRGVQFF
CDR3 DNA: TGTGCTAGTGGTTTGGCCACGCGGGGGGTGCAGTTCTTC
V gene: TRBV12-5
clone size: -
J gene: TRBJ2-1
D gene: TRBD2

CDR3 protein: CASSPGTNISPLHF
CDR3 DNA: TGTGCCAGCAGCCCCGGGACTAACATTTCACCCCTCCACTTT
V gene: TRBV6-2/TRBV6-3
clone size: -
J gene: TRBJ1-6
D gene: -

CDR3 protein: CASSFDRGQYQPQHF
CDR3 DNA: TGTGCCAGCAGTTTTGACAGGGGGCAGTATCAGCCCCAGCATTTT
V gene: TRBV28
clone size: -
J gene: TRBJ1-5
D gene: TRBD1

CDR3 protein: CASSESGGREKLFF
CDR3 DNA: TGTGCCAGCAGTGAATCCGGGGGTCGTGAAAAACTGTTTTTT
V gene: TRBV6-1
clone size: -
J gene: TRBJ1-4
D gene: -

CDR3 protein: CASTYLTGFDQPQHF
CDR3 DNA: TGTGCCAGCACCTATCTGACGGGATTCGATCAGCCCCAGCATTTT
V gene: TRBV28
clone size: -
J gene: TRBJ1-5
D gene: -

CDR3 protein: CASSPPPGNEQFF
CDR3 DNA: TGTGCCAGCTCACCACCGCCGGGCAATGAGCAGTTCTTC
V gene: TRBV18
clone size: -
J gene: TRBJ2-1
D gene: -

CDR3 protein: CASSSNPPQGNYGYTF
CDR3 DNA: TGTGCCAGCAGCTCAAACCCTCCTCAGGGGAACTATGGCTACACCTTC
V gene: TRBV7-9
clone size: -
J gene: TRBJ1-2
D gene: -

CDR3 protein: CASTQGQPTEAFF
CDR3 DNA: TGTGCCAGCACCCAAGGACAACCCACTGAAGCTTTCTTT
V gene: TRBV7-9
clone size: -
J gene: TRBJ1-1
D gene: -

CDR3 protein: CASRGWRTGNYEQYF
CDR3 DNA: TGTGCCAGCAGGGGTTGGAGGACAGGGAACTACGAGCAGTACTTC
V gene: TRBV6-5
clone size: -
J gene: TRBJ2-7
D gene: TRBD1

CDR3 protein: CASSQVQTGDTEAFF
CDR3 DNA: TGTGCCAGCAGCCAAGTTCAAACGGGAGACACTGAAGCTTTCTTT
V gene: TRBV3-1/TRBV3-2
clone size: -
J gene: TRBJ1-1
D gene: -

CDR3 protein: CASSEADRRYEQYF
CDR3 DNA: TGTGCCAGCAGTGAAGCAGACAGGCGGTACGAGCAGTACTTC
V gene: TRBV6-1
clone size: -
J gene: TRBJ2-7
D gene: -

CDR3 protein: CASREGNNQPQHF
CDR3 DNA: TGTGCCAGCAGGGAGGGGAACAATCAGCCCCAGCATTTT
V gene: TRBV6-5
clone size: -
J gene: TRBJ1-5
D gene: -

CDR3 protein: CASTYQGANYGYTF
CDR3 DNA: TGTGCCAGTACTTATCAGGGGGCTAACTATGGCTACACCTTC
V gene: TRBV19
clone size: -
J gene: TRBJ1-2
D gene: TRBD1

CDR3 protein: CASSRQGHGYTF
CDR3 DNA: TGTGCCAGCAGTAGGCAGGGGCATGGCTACACCTTC
V gene: TRBV2
clone size: -
J gene: TRBJ1-2
D gene: -

CDR3 protein: CASSQDTGLAYEQYF
CDR3 DNA: TGTGCCAGCAGCCAGGACACGGGACTCGCCTACGAGCAGTACTTC
V gene: TRBV4-2
clone size: -
J gene: TRBJ2-7
D gene: -

CDR3 protein: CASSPRTGGNSPLHF
CDR3 DNA: TGTGCCAGCAGCCCACGGACAGGTGGGAATTCACCCCTCCACTTT
V gene: TRBV7-2
clone size: -
J gene: TRBJ1-6
D gene: TRBD1

CDR3 protein: CASSYLRDRGYSPLHF
CDR3 DNA: TGTGCCAGCAGTTACCTCCGGGACAGGGGGTATTCACCCCTCCACTTT
V gene: TRBV6-5
clone size: once
J gene: TRBJ1-6
D gene: TRBD1

CDR3 protein: CASSDLGLAGPKFF
CDR3 DNA: TGTGCCAGCAGTGACCTGGGACTAGCGGGGCCCAAGTTCTTC
V gene: TRBV6-4
clone size: -
J gene: TRBJ2-1
D gene: TRBD2

CDR3 protein: CASSLTGGDTGELFF
CDR3 DNA: TGTGCCAGCAGTTTAACGGGGGGGGACACCGGGGAGCTGTTTTTT
V gene: TRBV6-2/TRBV6-3
clone size: -
J gene: TRBJ2-2
D gene: TRBD2

CDR3 protein: CASSAFRGSSYEQYF
CDR3 DNA: TGTGCCAGCAGTGCGTTTAGGGGCAGCTCCTACGAGCAGTACTTC
V gene: TRBV2
clone size: -
J gene: TRBJ2-7
D gene: -

CDR3 protein: CASSGQGGRSYEQYF
CDR3 DNA: TGTGCCAGCAGCGGACAGGGTGGGCGGTCCTACGAGCAGTACTTC
V gene: TRBV7-9
clone size: few
J gene: TRBJ2-7
D gene: TRBD1

CDR3 protein: CASRARDLNTEAFF
CDR3 DNA: TGTGCCAGCAGGGCGCGGGACCTAAACACTGAAGCTTTCTTT
V gene: TRBV3-1/TRBV3-2
clone size: -
J gene: TRBJ1-1
D gene: -

CDR3 protein: CASSRQGRGIEKLFF
CDR3 DNA: TGTGCCAGTAGTCGCCAGGGCAGGGGAATTGAAAAACTGTTTTTT
V gene: TRBV19
clone size: -
J gene: TRBJ1-4
D gene: -

CDR3 protein: CAIKGGGYNEQFF
CDR3 DNA: TGTGCCATCAAAGGCGGGGGCTACAATGAGCAGTTCTTC
V gene: TRBV10-3
clone size: -
J gene: TRBJ2-1
D gene: TRBD2

CDR3 protein: CASSYGQGNNSPLHF
CDR3 DNA: TGCGCCAGCAGTTACGGACAGGGAAATAATTCACCCCTCCACTTT
V gene: TRBV5-1
clone size: -
J gene: TRBJ1-6
D gene: TRBD1

CDR3 protein: CASSQGRATEAFF
CDR3 DNA: TGTGCCAGCTCTCAGGGCAGGGCAACTGAAGCTTTCTTT
V gene: TRBV18
clone size: -
J gene: TRBJ1-1
D gene: -

CDR3 protein: CASSLVGQGFNEQYF
CDR3 DNA: TGTGCCAGCAGCTTAGTGGGACAGGGGTTCAACGAGCAGTACTTC
V gene: TRBV9
clone size: -
J gene: TRBJ2-7
D gene: TRBD1

CDR3 protein: CASSWATGGTEAFF
CDR3 DNA: TGCGCCAGCAGCTGGGCGACAGGGGGTACTGAAGCTTTCTTT
V gene: TRBV5-1
clone size: -
J gene: TRBJ1-1
D gene: TRBD1

CDR3 protein: CSSSGQGTDTQYF
CDR3 DNA: TGCAGCTCCTCGGGGCAGGGGACAGATACGCAGTATTTT
V gene: TRBV29-1
clone size: -
J gene: TRBJ2-3
D gene: -

CDR3 protein: CAWGSKSGTASYEQYF
CDR3 DNA: TGTGCCTGGGGTTCGAAATCCGGGACAGCCTCCTACGAGCAGTACTTC
V gene: TRBV30
clone size: -
J gene: TRBJ2-7
D gene: TRBD1

CDR3 protein: CASSEAGDRGVEQFF
CDR3 DNA: TGTGCCAGCAGTGAAGCGGGCGACAGGGGGGTTGAGCAGTTCTTC
V gene: TRBV2
clone size: -
J gene: TRBJ2-1
D gene: TRBD1

CDR3 protein: CASSWGTGGTYEQYF
CDR3 DNA: TGCGCCAGCAGCTGGGGGACAGGGGGAACCTACGAGCAGTACTTC
V gene: TRBV5-1
clone size: -
J gene: TRBJ2-7
D gene: TRBD1

CDR3 protein: CASSQPGIYEQYF
CDR3 DNA: TGTGCCAGCAGCCAGCCGGGGATCTACGAGCAGTACTTC
V gene: TRBV7-2
clone size: -
J gene: TRBJ2-7
D gene: -

CDR3 protein: CASRDLQGPYSPLHF
CDR3 DNA: TGTGCCAGCAGGGACCTACAGGGTCCCTATTCACCCCTCCACTTT
V gene: TRBV6-5
clone size: -
J gene: TRBJ1-6
D gene: -

CDR3 protein: CASSSGPGHNYEQYF
CDR3 DNA: TGTGCCAGCAGCTCCGGGCCGGGACATAACTACGAGCAGTACTTC
V gene: TRBV7-9
clone size: -
J gene: TRBJ2-7
D gene: -

CDR3 protein: CASSRWGRQGRSYNEQFF
CDR3 DNA: TGTGCCAGCAGTCGCTGGGGCCGACAGGGGCGCTCCTACAATGAGCAGTTCTTC
V gene: TRBV7-9
clone size: -
J gene: TRBJ2-1
D gene: TRBD1